The entry that follows covers one TCR beta chain sequence. Its antigen remains unidentified. The record originates from a study of cytomegalovirus exposure and HLA in healthy donors. Whole-study findings and limits: The authors listed about 170 TCR beta chains as cytomegalovirus-associated. Across donors, most TCRs were seen rarely, yet some public ones were widespread.

Sequencing was performed with immunoSEQ multiplex PCR; in TCRdb, only in-frame clones are kept and a portion is missing. The data contain fewer than 90,000 clones, roughly 84% of them singletons. The donors belonged to the roughly 110-subject validation cohort, separate from the roughly 720-subject first cohort. Input material: PBMCs. This TCR was sampled from a woman between 18 and 30 years old in good health and CMV-seropositive.

CDR3 sequence reads: CASSLEGRDTNIQYF. DNA of the CDR3: TGCGCCAGCAGCTTGGAAGGGAGAGACACGAACATTCAGTACTTC. The rearrangement uses TRBV5-1 and TRBJ2-4; weak D call: TRBD2 (5 bases). Trimming cost V 0 bases and J 7 bases, with 14 bases left between them. This CDR3 is built from 15 residues. The V gene's germline CDR1 is SGHRS and CDR2 YFSETQ. Together with reference TRBV5-1 and TRBJ2-4, the CDR3 gives the full variable domain: KAGVTQTPRYLIKTRGQQVTLSCSPISGHRSVSWYQQTPGQGLQFLFEYFSETQRNKGNFPGRFSGRQFSNSRSEMNVSTLELGDSALYLCASSLEGRDTNIQYFGAGTRLSVL.